This T cell receptor beta chain appears in the sequencing data of a study of T cell repertoires in cytomegalovirus infection. This clonotype has a count of ten or more. TCRdb itself ran the reads through MiXCR, one entry per CDR3 protein. The table records 200,000 to 300,000 distinct CDR3 sequences, over 8% of them present only once. The length of the CDR3 is 16 residues. CDR1 is MDHEN, CDR2 SYDVKM, per germline. V was pared by 5 bases and J by 2 bases, with 17 bases between. The sequence came from a human donor in good health (CMV status not recorded). Some clones in this sample may be carry-over from other donors' samples. Sequencing was performed on PBMCs. The chain has TRBV28 and TRBJ2-3; perhaps TRBD2 as D (6 bases). The CDR3 spells CASSQTGTAYTDTQYF. The CDR3, as DNA: TGTGCCAGCAGTCAGACCGGGACTGCTTACACAGATACGCAGTATTTT.